Each of the 26 T cell receptor beta chains below was sequenced from the same sample in a study of T cell repertoires in cytomegalovirus infection. MiXCR was run by TCRdb on the reads, yielding one entry per CDR3 protein. The data hold 300,000 to 400,000 distinct CDR3 sequences, with approximately 25% observed a single time. Antigens for these TCRs are unknown. The material was cultured PBMCs, obtained from culture after CMV antigen stimulation. These receptors all come from a human donor in good health (CMV status not recorded). Some clones in this sample may be carry-over from other donors' samples.

The V and J genes are TRBV6-6 and TRBJ2-3; 10 bases agree with TRBD1. V shed 4 bases, J shed 5 bases, and the junction held 6 bases outside the gene matches. Germline V lookup: CDR1 MNHNY, CDR2 SVGAGI (reference sequence). The CDR3 spans 15 residues. The CDR3 protein is CASSFVTGGEDTQYF. CDR3 sequence (DNA): TGTGCCAGCAGTTTTGTGACAGGGGGCGAAGATACGCAGTATTTT.

This clonotype was seen at least ten times. The rearrangement uses TRBV7-2 and TRBJ2-1; perhaps TRBD2 as D (6 bases). Trimming took off 6 bases at V and 0 bases at J, with 21 bases between the two ends. Germline-derived CDR1 and CDR2 are SGHTA and FQGNSA. The CDR3 loop spans 18 amino acids. In nucleotides, the CDR3 is TGTGCCAGCAGTCTCTTCACAGCGGGCTCGAGCTCCTACAATGAGCAGTTCTTC. Encoded protein: CASSLFTAGSSSYNEQFF.

Many counts were recorded for this clonotype. This chain links TRBV6-1 with TRBJ2-7; a possible D gene is TRBD1 (5 bases). This CDR3 has 15 residues. Germline CDR1 and CDR2: MNHNS and SASEGT. Trimming pared 7 bases from V and 2 bases from J, leaving 18 bases between. DNA of the CDR3: TGTGCCAGCACTATTAACCCCACAGGAACCTACGAGCAGTACTTC. It yields the protein CASTINPTGTYEQYF.

This chain links TRBV4-1 with TRBJ1-2; TRBD1 is a possible D gene (5 bases). Germline V gene lookup returns CDR1 MGHRA and CDR2 YSYEKL. Trimming left V 4 bases short and J 2 bases short, with 14 bases between. The CDR3 is 15 residues long. The CDR3 bases are TGCGCCAGCAGCCCTTACAGGCTACCGAACTATGGCTACACCTTC. Amino acid sequence: CASSPYRLPNYGYTF.

In this sample, this clonotype turned up once. The chain has TRBV9 and TRBJ2-1, with D perhaps TRBD1 or TRBD2 (5 bases each). V shed 3 bases and J shed 7 bases, with 20 bases lying between them. The germline CDR1 and CDR2 sequences are SGDLS and YYNGEE. This CDR3 is 16 amino acids long. The CDR3 sequence: CASSGTGTPSGNEQFF. CDR3 DNA sequence: TGTGCCAGCAGCGGAACCGGGACCCCCAGTGGTAATGAGCAGTTCTTC.

This clonotype has just a few counts. The chain is built from TRBV19 and TRBJ2-3; D unresolved. The CDR3 length is 14 residues. V dropped 3 bases and J dropped 5 bases, with 12 bases sitting between them. CDR1 and CDR2 from the germline V gene are LNHDA and SQIVND (reference sequence). CDR3 coding DNA: TGTGCCAGTAGTATTGGTTTGGAAGGAGATACGCAGTATTTT. Amino acids: CASSIGLEGDTQYF.

The V call is TRBV4-1, the J call TRBJ2-1; 9 bases align to TRBD2. V was pared by 2 bases and J by 10 bases, with 3 bases of the junction left unmatched. The CDR3 runs to 13 residues. Looked up from germline, CDR1 is MGHRA and CDR2 is YSYEKL. CDR3: CASSQTGTSEQFF. The CDR3 DNA reads TGCGCCAGCAGCCAAACCGGGACTAGCGAGCAGTTCTTC.

The sample holds a few counts of this clonotype. The chain links TRBV20-1 to TRBJ2-1; 13 positions match TRBD2. Germline CDR1 DFQATT, CDR2 SNEGSKA (reference sequence). V shed 1 base and J 4 bases; nucleotides not matched to a gene: 1. The CDR3 sequence is 15 residues long. DNA of the CDR3: TGCAGTGCTAGAGTACTAGCGGGAGGGTACAATGAGCAGTTCTTC. Its protein is CSARVLAGGYNEQFF.

This clonotype was seen many times. J is TRBJ2-1 and V is TRBV7-2; D possibly corresponds to TRBD1 (6 bases). The CDR3 has 15 amino acids. V lost 2 bases to trimming and J lost 9 bases, with 17 bases between them. The V gene's germline CDR1 is SGHTA and CDR2 FQGNSA. DNA of the CDR3: TGTGCCAGCAGCTTATCCCTTGGACAGTTAACTGAGCAGTTCTTC. Its translation is CASSLSLGQLTEQFF.

J is TRBJ2-1 and V is TRBV7-9; D perhaps matches TRBD2 (6 bases). The germline V and J ends were trimmed by 5 bases and 6 bases, with 29 bases remaining between them. The CDR3 spans 19 residues. Germline-derived CDR1 and CDR2 are SEHNR and FQNEAQ (reference sequence). The chain's CDR3 is CASSPGTEGRALSLNEQFF. Written as DNA, the CDR3 is TGTGCCAGCAGCCCCGGGACGGAGGGCCGCGCCCTCTCCCTCAATGAGCAGTTCTTC.

The rearrangement joins TRBV5-1 to TRBJ2-1, with D perhaps TRBD1 (5 bases). V was trimmed by 5 bases and J by 3 bases, leaving 15 bases between them. This CDR3 comprises 15 residues. CDR1 is SGHRS and CDR2 is YFSETQ in the germline V gene. The CDR3 is CASSWGVQSYNEQFF. CDR3 in DNA: TGCGCCAGCAGTTGGGGCGTCCAAAGCTACAATGAGCAGTTCTTC. The whole variable domain, filled in from reference TRBV5-1 and TRBJ2-1, reads KAGVTQTPRYLIKTRGQQVTLSCSPISGHRSVSWYQQTPGQGLQFLFEYFSETQRNKGNFPGRFSGRQFSNSRSEMNVSTLELGDSALYLCASSWGVQSYNEQFFGPGTRLTVL.

The genes are TRBV29-1 and TRBJ2-2; TRBD1 is a possible D gene (5 bases). CDR3 length equals 13 residues. V lost 4 bases, J lost 6 bases, and 12 bases lay in between. The germline V gene has CDR1 SQVTM and CDR2 ANQGSEA. CDR3 region: CSVGTLSPGELFF. CDR3 in DNA: TGCAGCGTTGGGACACTGTCCCCCGGGGAGCTGTTTTTT.

The chain employs TRBV7-2 and TRBJ1-5, with 8 bases lining up with TRBD1. This CDR3 has 15 residues. In germline, CDR1 is SGHTA, CDR2 FQGNSA. Trimming took 5 bases from V and 6 from J; bases not matched to a gene: 9. CDR3 in amino acids: CASSRQGAYVQPQHF. CDR3 bases: TGTGCCAGCAGCCGTCAGGGGGCGTATGTTCAGCCCCAGCATTTT.

This clonotype has more than one count but fewer than ten. The rearrangement uses TRBV6-5 and TRBJ2-2; D possibly corresponds to TRBD1 (6 bases). CDR1 and CDR2 (germline): MNHEY, SVGAGI. V was cut by 0 bases and J by 6 bases, with 11 bases left in between. CDR3 size: 15 residues. The CDR3 bases are TGTGCCAGCAGTTACTCGGGGGCCGGGCCCGGGGAGCTGTTTTTT. This codes for CASSYSGAGPGELFF.

This clonotype was seen ten or more times. This rearrangement joins TRBV7-7 to TRBJ2-2; 7 nucleotides match TRBD2. The CDR3 runs 14 residues. Germline V gene data show CDR1 as SSHAT and CDR2 as FNYEAQ (reference sequence). The chain's CDR3 is CASGRGAGAGELFF. In nucleotides, the CDR3 is TGTGCTAGCGGTCGTGGGGCGGGAGCCGGGGAGCTGTTTTTT.

This rearrangement joins TRBV6-2 or TRBV6-3 to TRBJ2-7; no reliable D call. CDR1 MNHEY and CDR2 SVGEGT come from the germline V gene. This CDR3 comprises 13 residues. The V gene lost 4 bases and the J gene lost 0 bases, with 7 bases spanning the gap. In nucleotides, the CDR3 is TGTGCCAGCAGTTTTCAGCCCTCCTACGAGCAGTACGTC. The encoded protein is CASSFQPSYEQYV.

This clonotype was seen more than once but under ten times. V gene TRBV7-2 combines with J gene TRBJ1-1; D remains unclear. Deletions cut 3 bases from V and 8 bases from J, with 13 bases between. CDR3 length equals 13 residues. CDR1 is SGHTA, CDR2 FQGNSA, per germline. In nucleotides, the CDR3 is TGTGCCAGCAGCTTGAGGGTCCGGCAAGAAGCTTTCTTT. Translated, it gives CASSLRVRQEAFF. Full variable domain (outside the CDR3, taken from reference TRBV7-2 and TRBJ1-1): GAGVSQSPSNKVTEKGKDVELRCDPISGHTALYWYRQSLGQGLEFLIYFQGNSAPDKSGLPSDRFSAERTGGSVSTLTIQRTQQEDSAVYLCASSLRVRQEAFFGQGTRLTVV.

The rearrangement links TRBV10-2 to TRBJ1-6, with D perhaps TRBD1 (6 bases). Trimming left V 4 bases short and J 5 bases short, with 18 bases between. There are 17 residues in the CDR3. Germline V gene lookup returns CDR1 WSHSY and CDR2 SAAADI. The CDR3 sequence is CASSAGRGGANNSPLHF. The CDR3 nucleotides are TGCGCCAGCAGTGCGGGGAGGGGGGGGGCCAATAATTCACCCCTCCACTTT.

This clonotype came up a few times. The CDR3 DNA is TGTGCCAGCAGTTATCATCTAGCGGGAGGGCGATACGAGCAGTACTTC. This sequence encodes CASSYHLAGGRYEQYF. This chain joins TRBV6-5 and TRBJ2-7; 12 nucleotides line up with TRBD2. The CDR3 is 16 residues long. Germline V lookup: CDR1 MNHEY, CDR2 SVGAGI. The ends lost 3 bases at V and 4 bases at J; junction bases unmatched: 7.

Only a few counts were recorded for this clonotype. One end of the junction does not line up with germline, which may come from a read error. The CDR3 protein is CASSPLALEPLF. DNA of the CDR3: TGTGCCAGCAGCCCCCTCGCGCTAGAACCCCTCTTC. V and J are TRBV7-2 and TRBJ2-1; D unclear. The CDR3 length is 12 residues. Germline loops: CDR1 SGHTA, CDR2 FQGNSA.

Ten or more counts support this clonotype. The chain joins TRBV7-9 to TRBJ2-5, with D perhaps being TRBD1 or TRBD2 (5 bases each). With 3 bases removed from V and 5 bases from J, the gap between germline ends came to 7 bases. The germline gives CDR1 SEHNR, CDR2 FQNEAQ (reference sequence). The CDR3 runs 12 residues. The CDR3 sequence: CASSFRDETQYF. The CDR3, as DNA: TGTGCCAGCAGCTTCAGGGACGAGACCCAGTACTTC.

In its sample, this clonotype was seen many times. The J gene is TRBJ2-1, the V gene TRBV7-2; the D call may be TRBD1 or TRBD2 (5 bases each). Trimming removed 1 base from V and 9 bases from J, with 13 bases in between. The CDR3 length is 14 residues. Per the germline V gene, CDR1 is SGHTA and CDR2 is FQGNSA. In DNA form, the CDR3 reads TGTGCCAGCAGCTTAGTCGTTACCGGGACTGAGCAGTTCTTC. Translation gives CASSLVVTGTEQFF.

This clonotype was detected ten times or more. The CDR3 nucleotides are TGTGCCAGCAGCTTAGCTCGACAGGGCCTGCACTATGAGCAGTTCTTC. This sequence encodes CASSLARQGLHYEQFF. V usage is TRBV7-2 and J usage is TRBJ2-1, with 7 bases aligning to TRBD1. The germline V gene encodes CDR1 SGHTA and CDR2 FQGNSA. The V gene end was trimmed by 0 bases and the J gene end by 8 bases; junction bases not matched to a gene: 10. This CDR3 spans 16 amino acids.

This clonotype was detected many times. This sequence joins TRBV7-8 and TRBJ2-3; tentative D call: TRBD2 (6 bases). The germline V gene has CDR1 SGHVS and CDR2 FQNEAQ. This CDR3 contains 16 residues. Between the trimmed V and J ends, which lost 3 bases and 4 bases, there was a span of 17 bases. CDR3: CASSFQASGRPDTQYF. CDR3 in DNA: TGTGCCAGCAGCTTCCAGGCTTCAGGGAGGCCAGATACGCAGTATTTT.

This clonotype was detected only a few times. This chain connects TRBV7-2 to TRBJ2-7, with 10 bases identical to TRBD1. The germline gives CDR1 SGHTA, CDR2 FQGNSA. The CDR3 consists of 13 residues. The junction had 5 bases not matched to a gene; V was cut back by 5 bases and J by 7 bases. The CDR3 here is CASSQTGGQEQYF. In DNA, the CDR3 is TGTGCCAGCAGCCAGACAGGGGGCCAGGAGCAGTACTTC.

This clonotype showed up just a few times. The rearrangement links TRBV5-1 to TRBJ1-4, with D possibly TRBD1 on 6 matching bases. This CDR3 has 14 amino acids. Germline CDR1 is SGHRS and CDR2 is YFSETQ. V lost 4 bases, J lost 8 bases, and 15 bases lay in between. In nucleotides, the CDR3 is TGCGCCAGCAGCCTCTGGGGGGCGGCGGAAAAACTGTTTTTT. It codes for CASSLWGAAEKLFF.